A single sample is the source of the 20 T cell receptor beta chains below, sequenced in a study of T-cell reconstitution after alpha-beta-depleted transplantation in children. The authors prepared the TCRbeta library with unique molecular identifiers. TCRdb passed the PCR reads through MiXCR, listing each CDR3 protein once. The sample carries 600,000 to 700,000 distinct CDR3 sequences, roughly 17% recorded once. The sequences come from PBMCs from the stem cell graft donor, collected from the stem cell graft. The receptors here all came from a human donor who donated a stem cell graft to a child with acute myeloid leukemia.

The chain employs TRBV7-2 and TRBJ2-4, with 7 nucleotides matching TRBD2. V shed 11 bases and J 7 bases; nucleotides not matched to a gene: 11. The CDR3 consists of 13 residues. The V gene's germline CDR1 is SGHTA and CDR2 FQGNSA. The CDR3 loop reads CAPRPLGGNIQYF. The CDR3 nucleotides read TGTGCCCCCAGACCCTTGGGGGGGAACATTCAGTACTTC.

This clonotype has only a few counts. The gene calls are TRBV11-2 and TRBJ1-2; the D gene is possibly TRBD1 (6 bases). Germline loops: CDR1 SGHAT, CDR2 FQNNGV. This CDR3 has 18 residues. V was clipped by 1 base and J by 4 bases, with 22 bases between them. In DNA form, the CDR3 reads TGTGCCAGCAGCTTAGTGAACAGGGTTGATTCGTCTCCCTATGGCTACACCTTC. It is translated as CASSLVNRVDSSPYGYTF.

There are many counts of this clonotype. J is TRBJ2-5 and V is TRBV6-5, with 8 nucleotides matching TRBD2. The CDR3 contains 16 residues. J gave up 1 base and V 0 bases, and 4 bases lay outside the gene matches. Germline V gene lookup returns CDR1 MNHEY and CDR2 SVGAGI. The CDR3 DNA sequence: TGTGCCAGCAGTTACTCGGAACTAGCGGCCCAAGAGACCCAGTACTTC. This gives the protein CASSYSELAAQETQYF.

The gene calls are TRBV21-1 and TRBJ2-7. TRBV21-1 is given as a pseudogene. CDR3 length: 13 amino acids. In DNA, the CDR3 is TGTGCCAGCAGCGAGACGGAAACCTACGAGCAGTACGTC. Encoded protein: CASSETETYEQYV.

The chain combines TRBV20-1 with TRBJ2-3; D not resolved. Looked up from germline, CDR1 is DFQATT and CDR2 is SNEGSKA (reference sequence). The CDR3 is 14 residues long. Trimming took 5 bases from V and 2 from J, leaving 14 bases between them. The CDR3 reads CSAHQTTNTDTQYF. The CDR3 DNA is TGCAGTGCTCATCAAACAACCAACACAGATACGCAGTATTTT.

This clonotype was observed many times. The chain's CDR3 is CASSVYRGTYNEQFF. CDR3 coding DNA: TGTGCCAGCAGCGTCTACAGGGGAACCTACAATGAGCAGTTCTTC. The chain is built from TRBV13 and TRBJ2-1; 7 positions match TRBD1. Germline V gives CDR1 PRHDT, CDR2 FYEKMQ (reference sequence). CDR3 length: 15 residues. V shed 5 bases and J 2 bases; nucleotides not matched to a gene: 6.

This clonotype appeared many times. The chain has TRBV20-1 and TRBJ2-5; 7 bases fit TRBD1. This CDR3 comprises 12 residues. In germline, CDR1 is DFQATT, CDR2 SNEGSKA (reference sequence). V lost 5 bases to trimming and J lost 2 bases; unmatched junction nucleotides: 2. The CDR3 nucleotides are TGCAGTGCTGTGGGACAGCAAGAGACCCAGTACTTC. Translated: CSAVGQQETQYF.

The sample holds many counts of this clonotype. The genes are TRBV7-2 and TRBJ2-7; D uncertain. CDR1 and CDR2 from the germline V gene are SGHTA and FQGNSA. The CDR3 spans 13 residues. Trimming shortened V by 5 bases and J by 2 bases, and 10 bases separated the two germline ends. CDR3 region: CASSRNPAYEQYV. The CDR3 nucleotides are TGTGCCAGCAGCCGAAACCCCGCCTACGAGCAGTACGTC.

There are many counts of this clonotype. V usage is TRBV5-6 and J usage is TRBJ2-5, with D uncertain. Germline values: CDR1 SGHDT, CDR2 YYEEEE. V lost 4 bases and J 3 bases, leaving 7 bases between the germline ends. This CDR3 contains 12 residues. The CDR3 DNA sequence: TGTGCCAGCAGCCGTCAGAAAGAGACCCAGTACTTC. Translated, it gives CASSRQKETQYF.

There are many counts of this clonotype. The gene calls are TRBV20-1 and TRBJ2-7; D not resolved. Germline CDR1 DFQATT, CDR2 SNEGSKA (reference sequence). With 6 bases removed from V and 2 bases from J, the gap between germline ends came to 11 bases. The CDR3 covers 12 residues. CDR3 DNA: TGCAGTGCCGAGGACGGCCCCTACGAGCAGTACTTC. The encoded protein is CSAEDGPYEQYF.

This clonotype was observed many times. The CDR3 bases are TGTGCCATCAGTGAGACTAACTACGAGCAGTACTTC. It translates to CAISETNYEQYF. The rearrangement links TRBV10-3 to TRBJ2-7, with D unresolved. Germline V CDR1 and CDR2: ENHRY, SYGVKD. V dropped 2 bases and J dropped 3 bases, with 5 bases sitting between them. This CDR3 region has 12 residues.

This clonotype appeared many times. V and J are TRBV20-1 and TRBJ1-1; D is possibly TRBD1 (5 bases). Deletions cut 6 bases from V and 11 bases from J, with 16 bases between. The germline V gene encodes CDR1 DFQATT and CDR2 SNEGSKA (reference sequence). This CDR3 region has 11 residues. The CDR3 protein is CSARGEREAFF. CDR3 nucleotides: TGCAGTGCCCGGGGGGAGAGGGAGGCTTTCTTT.

There are many counts of this clonotype. The rearrangement links TRBV20-1 to TRBJ1-5; D gene ambiguous. Trimming took 3 bases from V and 4 from J, leaving 7 bases between them. The CDR3 sequence is 12 residues long. Germline CDR1 reads DFQATT; CDR2 reads SNEGSKA (reference sequence). The DNA for the CDR3 is TGCAGTGCTAGGACCCTAAATCAGCCCCAGCATTTT. It specifies CSARTLNQPQHF.

V is TRBV24-1 and J is TRBJ2-2; D not certain. The CDR3 is 13 amino acids. V was clipped by 3 bases and J by 7 bases, with 8 bases between them. CDR1 KGHDR and CDR2 SFDVKD come from the germline V gene. This CDR3 is CATSDGVVGELFF. The CDR3 DNA is TGTGCCACCAGTGATGGAGTCGTCGGGGAGCTGTTTTTT.

This clonotype was observed many times. This chain links TRBV20-1 with TRBJ1-5, with D unresolved. Germline V gives CDR1 DFQATT, CDR2 SNEGSKA (reference sequence). CDR3 length: 14 residues. The V gene lost 2 bases and the J gene lost 6 bases, with 14 bases spanning the gap. This CDR3 is CSARRKGEGQPQHF. For the CDR3, the DNA is TGCAGTGCTAGACGAAAGGGTGAGGGTCAGCCCCAGCATTTT.

This clonotype has a handful of counts. The V gene is TRBV5-1, the J gene TRBJ1-2; D unclear. Germline V gives CDR1 SGHRS, CDR2 YFSETQ. CDR3 length: 13 amino acids. Trimming removed 4 bases from V and 8 bases from J, with 15 bases in between. The CDR3 loop reads CASSEGVKAGYTF. The DNA for the CDR3 is TGCGCCAGCAGCGAAGGAGTGAAGGCCGGCTACACCTTC.

This clonotype was detected only a few times. The rearrangement links TRBV5-1 to TRBJ1-3; no clear D gene. Trimming left V 1 base short and J 0 bases short, with 11 bases between. The CDR3 length is 16 residues. CDR1 is SGHRS, CDR2 YFSETQ, per germline. CDR3 region: CASSLTIGDSGNTIYF. CDR3 sequence (DNA): TGCGCCAGCAGCTTGACAATCGGGGACTCTGGAAACACCATATATTTT.

In this sample, this clonotype turned up many times. The genes are TRBV27 and TRBJ2-1; tentative D call: TRBD1 (6 bases). Germline V gene lookup returns CDR1 MNHEY and CDR2 SMNVEV (reference sequence). V lost 4 bases to trimming and J lost 0 bases, with 10 bases between them. This CDR3 has 15 amino acids. The CDR3 loop reads CASSSTGSSYNEQFF. CDR3 DNA: TGTGCCAGCAGTTCGACAGGTAGCTCCTACAATGAGCAGTTCTTC.

This clonotype was seen a few times. The rearrangement links TRBV7-8 to TRBJ2-6; no reliable D call. This CDR3 is built from 16 residues. Germline loops: CDR1 SGHVS, CDR2 FQNEAQ. Trimming removed 2 bases from V and 2 bases from J, with 10 bases in between. The CDR3 loop reads CASSLLSYPGANVLTF. The CDR3, as DNA: TGTGCCAGCAGCTTACTCAGTTACCCTGGGGCCAACGTCCTGACTTTC.

The chain carries TRBV9 and TRBJ1-6, with D unclear. Germline V lookup: CDR1 SGDLS, CDR2 YYNGEE. V gave up 0 bases and J gave up 3 bases, with 10 bases separating them. CDR3 size: 16 residues. DNA of the CDR3: TGTGCCAGCAGCGTAGAAGAGACTCTCTATAATTCACCCCTCCACTTT. Its translation is CASSVEETLYNSPLHF. Looking up the rest from reference TRBV9 and TRBJ1-6 gives the full variable domain: DSGVTQTPKHLITATGQRVTLRCSPRSGDLSVYWYQQSLDQGLQFLIQYYNGEERAKGNILERFSAQQFPDLHSELNLSSLELGDSALYFCASSVEETLYNSPLHFGNGTRLTVT.